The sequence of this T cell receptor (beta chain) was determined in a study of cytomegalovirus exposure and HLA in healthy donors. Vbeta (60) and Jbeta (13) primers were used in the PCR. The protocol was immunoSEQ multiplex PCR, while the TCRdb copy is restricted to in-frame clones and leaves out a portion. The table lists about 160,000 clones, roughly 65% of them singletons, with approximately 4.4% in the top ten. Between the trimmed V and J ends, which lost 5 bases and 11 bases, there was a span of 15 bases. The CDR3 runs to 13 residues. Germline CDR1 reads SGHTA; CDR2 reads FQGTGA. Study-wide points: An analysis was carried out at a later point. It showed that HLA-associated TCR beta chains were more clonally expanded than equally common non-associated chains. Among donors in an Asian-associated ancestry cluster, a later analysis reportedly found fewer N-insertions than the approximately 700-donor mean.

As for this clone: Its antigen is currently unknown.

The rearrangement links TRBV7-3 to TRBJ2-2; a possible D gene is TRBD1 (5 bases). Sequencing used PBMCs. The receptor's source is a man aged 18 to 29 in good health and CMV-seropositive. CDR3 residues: CASSQKTQGELFF. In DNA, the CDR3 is TGTGCCAGCAGCCAAAAGACGCAGGGAGAGCTGTTTTTT.